The TCR beta chain under discussion was sequenced for a study of vaccination effects on CD4 cells after COVID-19. Study overall: It was two doses of either the BNT162b2 or mRNA-1273 vaccine that participants received.

This table comes from immunoSEQ multiplex PCR, and its TCRdb copy is limited to in-frame clones, with some not included. The sample lists 70,000 to 85,000 clones, 75% to 80% occurring once. The study's findings and limits: By a late point after vaccination, infection- and vaccine-induced clones had shrunk markedly through clonal contraction.

This clone came up a few times. Antigen unknown. Upon completion of around 9 days in culture, CD4+ T cells were isolated. Vaccine recipients lacked prior SARS-CoV-2 infection and had negative nucleocapsid antibodies. The source of this sequence is a human donor who received a COVID-19 vaccine. Sequencing was performed on CD4+ T cells from PBMCs cultured without peptide, taken before COVID-19 vaccination.

CDR3 coding DNA: TGTGCCAGCAGTGGACAGCTCGCTAATGAAAAACTGTTTTTT. This sequence encodes CASSGQLANEKLFF. The chain carries TRBV2 and TRBJ1-4; a possible D gene is TRBD1 (5 bases). CDR3 length: 14 residues. Germline V gene data show CDR1 as SNHLY and CDR2 as FYNNEI. Deletions cut 4 bases from V and 3 bases from J, with 9 bases between.